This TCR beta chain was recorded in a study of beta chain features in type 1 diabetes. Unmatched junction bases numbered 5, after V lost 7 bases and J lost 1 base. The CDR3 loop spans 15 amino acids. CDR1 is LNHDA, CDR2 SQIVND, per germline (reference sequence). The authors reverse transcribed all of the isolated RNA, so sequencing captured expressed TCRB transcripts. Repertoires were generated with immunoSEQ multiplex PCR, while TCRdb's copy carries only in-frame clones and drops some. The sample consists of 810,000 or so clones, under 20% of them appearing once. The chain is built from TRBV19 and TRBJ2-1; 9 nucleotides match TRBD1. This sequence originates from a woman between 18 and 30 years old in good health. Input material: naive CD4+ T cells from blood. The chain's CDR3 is CASKEDRGSYNEQFF. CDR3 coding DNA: TGTGCCAGTAAAGAGGACAGGGGATCCTACAATGAGCAGTTCTTC.